This T cell receptor beta chain was profiled in a study of spatial heterogeneity in lung cancer (dated by TCRdb to about 2019). General notes on the study: More beta-chain than alpha-chain transcripts were consistently detected, likely reflecting higher beta-chain transcript abundance. In non-small cell lung cancer, the study quantitatively compared TCR alpha and beta repertoires across several tumor regions, matched nontumor lung, and blood. The study linked features of the TCR repertoire to counts of nonsynonymous mutations, which were determined by whole-exome sequencing of tumor tissue. At surgery, over 200 tumor regions, approximately 64 matched nontumor lung samples and more than 55 PBMC samples were TCR-sequenced for both alpha and beta chains. In the raw uncorrected reads, each unique combination of TCR and UMI appeared on average more than ten times.

Beyond this particular receptor, the publication reports: Confirming at a functional level the hypothesis that regional TCRs recognize regional mutations was considered to require additional single-cell paired TCR alpha and beta sequencing. Ubiquitous expanded tumor TCRs showed up in blood more often at tumor resection than at routine follow-up.

The library was generated by 5' RACE. Sequencing instrument: NextSeq 500. The TCR library protocol attached a unique molecular identifier to each TCR cDNA molecule to allow correction of PCR and sequencing errors. In the authors' own workflow: Decombinator tools were used for TCR identification, UMI-based error correction and CDR3 extraction. TCRs above a frequency of 2 per 1,000, corresponding to the top 1% of the tumor frequency distribution, were defined as expanded. Renyi diversity was calculated using the R vegan package after each repertoire was subsampled 100 times to 5,000 TCRs. CDR3 similarity networks were built from amino acid triplet string-kernel similarity, with CDR3s being connected when pairwise similarity was above 0.82. TCRdb applied fastp at Q25 and MiXCR to the public reads, then kept only in-frame beta chains. All rows with the same CDR3 protein become a single entry with the most common DNA and genes. Clone size and V and J calls follow TCRdb, not the original study. The sample table holds about 36,000 distinct CDR3 sequences, of which 7% to 7.5% were seen once. Approximately 30% of the sample lies in the top ten.

The time point label on this specimen signifies: sample taken at primary tumor resection. Donors were some 67 patients with early-stage, untreated non-small cell lung cancer from the lung TRACERx cohort. Without any cell sorting, TCR sequencing was performed on whole RNA extracted either from tumor and nontumor lung tissue or from cryopreserved PBMC samples. Patients were selected for TCR sequencing only if sufficient RNA was available from at least two tumor regions. At least ten counts were recorded for this clonotype. It has no known antigen specificity. Within one base of it there is no much larger clone, and no base qualities were kept. Source: PBMCs, taken at surgery. The source is a female donor with early-stage non-small cell lung cancer.

The CDR3 corresponds to CASSDLRGEETQYF. The nucleotide sequence is TGCGCCAGCAGTGATTTGAGGGGAGAAGAGACCCAGTACTTC. The chain is made from TRBV10-2 and TRBJ2-5; the D gene is perhaps TRBD1 or TRBD2, as each covers 5 bases. For CDR1 and CDR2, the germline V gene lists WSHSY and SAAADI. V drops 3 bases and J drops 3 bases, leaving 11 bases in between. The CDR3 runs 14 residues from the cysteine to the phenylalanine. The read is trimmed to its CDR3 DNA, 42 bases read in frame from base 1.